This TCR beta chain was recorded in a study of blood T cell repertoires in COVID-19. Turning to the study itself: PBMCs, B-cell-depleted T cells, or T cells provided the cDNA or gDNA that made up the material.

The CDR3 is 13 amino acids. Germline CDR1 GTSNPN, CDR2 SVGIG (reference sequence). V was trimmed by 7 bases and J by 4 bases, leaving 13 bases between them. The repertoire was sequenced with immunoSEQ multiplex PCR; TCRdb's copy has only in-frame clones and lacks some. The data show fewer than 700,000 clones, roughly nine tenths seen once. The origin of this receptor is a woman aged 45-60 years with COVID-19, enrolled during active disease. The rearrangement links TRBV30 to TRBJ2-2, with D tentatively TRBD1 (6 bases). Sequenced: peripheral blood. In DNA, the CDR3 is TGTGCCTCCTTGGACAGACCCACCGGGGAGCTGTTTTTT. Residues: CASLDRPTGELFF.